This T cell receptor beta chain appears in the sequencing data of a study of blood T cell repertoires in COVID-19. The wider study: The origin of the acute and convalescent COVID-19 samples was the United States, Italy and Spain. Sources were T cells, B-cell-depleted T cells, or PBMCs; the material itself was cDNA or gDNA.

This CDR3 contains 11 residues. Germline V gives CDR1 MGHDK, CDR2 SYGVNS. With 11 bases removed from V and 2 bases from J, the gap between germline ends came to 9 bases. Authors' data handling: Amplification of reference gene primers provided the estimated nucleated cell counts. Data came from immunoSEQ multiplex PCR; TCRdb stores just in-frame clones and leaves some out. That table gives V, J and clone size, and the DNA gave D and trimming. The table records around 170,000 clones, roughly 90% of them present only once. The sequenced material came from peripheral blood. This TCR came from a man aged 55 to 69 with acute or convalescent COVID-19. The V call is TRBV25-1, the J call TRBJ1-2; possibly TRBD1 for D (6 bases). CDR3 DNA sequence: TGTGCCGCAACAGGGAACTATGGCTACACCTTC. It yields the protein CAATGNYGYTF.